This T cell receptor beta chain was recovered during a study of tumor-infiltrating lymphocytes in primary liver carcinoma. Total RNA amounting to around 530 ng was the source from which TCR beta cDNA was made with a constant-region primer. Three nested multiplex PCR rounds, a slightly modified ARM-PCR, produced the libraries for TCR beta. A C-beta reverse primer and TRBV1-TRBV30 forward primers served in each of the first two PCR rounds, at 10 cycles apiece. From the multiplex PCR reads, TCRdb called clonotypes with MiXCR, one entry per CDR3 protein. This repertoire shows 190,000 or so distinct CDR3 sequences, about two thirds found once; its top ten account for around 7.1%. RNA isolated from unsorted whole blood supplied the blood RNA, with germline DNA also extracted. No treatment had been given to the patients, who were chronically infected with HBV. There are 13 residues in the CDR3. The V gene's germline CDR1 is SGHAT and CDR2 FQNNGV. V was trimmed by 8 bases and J by 7 bases, leaving 12 bases between them.

This clonotype showed up just a few times. The TCR originated in a woman in her sixties with primary liver carcinoma and hepatitis B virus infection. Sequenced sample: peripheral blood. The chain links TRBV11-2 to TRBJ1-6; a possible D gene is TRBD1 (5 bases). Here the CDR3 DNA reads TGTGCCAGCGCCGGGACGAGGAATTCACCCCTCCACTTT. Its protein product is CASAGTRNSPLHF.